This TCR beta chain was recorded in a study of CD8 T cells in ankylosing spondylitis. General study points: It appeared that ankylosing spondylitis blood was characterized by a TCR beta motif of several highly homologous variants.

This CDR3 is built from 13 residues. Germline assignment: CDR1 SQVTM and CDR2 ANQGSEA. Trimming shortened V by 7 bases and J by 2 bases, and 14 bases separated the two germline ends. This clonotype was found many times. What it recognizes is unknown. TCRdb redid the calling of the 5' RACE reads with MiXCR, one entry per CDR3 protein. The table shows roughly 670,000 distinct CDR3 sequences, with around a fifth occurring only once. The rearrangement joins TRBV29-1 to TRBJ1-1, with a tentative D call TRBD1 (5 bases). The sequenced material came from blood, either unsorted or a sorted T cell fraction (not recorded which). This TCR came from a male donor with ankylosing spondylitis. The CDR3 coding sequence is TGCAGCGCCGGGGACCTAGGAAACACTGAAGCTTTCTTT. Its protein product is CSAGDLGNTEAFF. The variable domain in full, completed from reference TRBV29-1 and TRBJ1-1, reads SAVISQKPSRDICQRGTSLTIQCQVDSQVTMMFWYRQQPGQSLTLIATANQGSEATYESGFVIDKFPISRPNLTFSTLTVSNMSPEDSSIYLCSAGDLGNTEAFFGQGTRLTVV.